The rows below give T cell receptor beta chains drawn from one sample of a study of CD8 T cells in ankylosing spondylitis. TCRdb fed the 5' RACE reads into MiXCR, producing one record per CDR3 protein. The sample holds about 360,000 distinct CDR3 sequences, about 20% seen once. What was sequenced was blood, either unsorted or a sorted T cell fraction (not recorded which). All receptors come from a male donor with ankylosing spondylitis or in good health (not recorded which). The CDR3 runs from the conserved cysteine through the conserved F or W. Fields, in order: CDR3 protein, CDR3 DNA, D gene, J gene, V gene, clone size. D genes are given only for firm matches. Size is omitted from some rows. Given values are once, few, many or a class for expanded clones.

CDR3 protein: CASSTAIIQETQYF
CDR3 DNA: TGTGCCAGCAGCACTGCGATTATCCAAGAGACCCAGTACTTC
D gene: NA
J gene: TRBJ2-5
V gene: TRBV11-2
clone size: NA

CDR3 protein: CASRSLGADTIYF
CDR3 DNA: TGTGCCAGCAGGAGTCTCGGGGCGGACACCATATATTTT
D gene: NA
J gene: TRBJ1-3
V gene: TRBV6-1
clone size: few

CDR3 protein: CASSLPPSGVGETQYF
CDR3 DNA: TGTGCCAGCAGCTTGCCACCTAGCGGGGTCGGAGAGACCCAGTACTTC
D gene: TRBD2
J gene: TRBJ2-5
V gene: TRBV7-9
clone size: few

CDR3 protein: CASSEARDLSKQYF
CDR3 DNA: TGTGCCAGCAGTGAGGCTAGGGATTTGTCGAAGCAGTACTTC
D gene: NA
J gene: TRBJ2-7
V gene: TRBV25-1
clone size: NA

CDR3 protein: CASGRRTEAFF
CDR3 DNA: TGTGCCAGTGGGCGGAGGACTGAAGCTTTCTTT
D gene: NA
J gene: TRBJ1-1
V gene: TRBV19
clone size: NA

CDR3 protein: CSARPRDRGYEQYF
CDR3 DNA: TGCAGTGCTAGACCTCGGGACAGGGGTTACGAGCAGTACTTC
D gene: TRBD1
J gene: TRBJ2-7
V gene: TRBV20-1
clone size: NA

CDR3 protein: CASSWDRPYEQYF
CDR3 DNA: TGCGCCAGCAGTTGGGACAGACCCTACGAGCAGTACTTC
D gene: TRBD1
J gene: TRBJ2-7
V gene: TRBV5-1
clone size: NA

CDR3 protein: CASSPMEDPKNIQYF
CDR3 DNA: TGTGCCAGCAGCCCGATGGAGGACCCCAAAAACATTCAGTACTTC
D gene: NA
J gene: TRBJ2-4
V gene: TRBV12-3/TRBV12-4
clone size: few

CDR3 protein: CASSAGTVSSYEQYF
CDR3 DNA: TGTGCCAGCAGCGCAGGGACCGTAAGCTCCTACGAGCAGTACTTC
D gene: NA
J gene: TRBJ2-7
V gene: TRBV9
clone size: NA

CDR3 protein: CASRWTGNTGELFF
CDR3 DNA: TGCGCCAGCAGATGGACAGGGAACACCGGGGAGCTGTTTTTT
D gene: TRBD1
J gene: TRBJ2-2
V gene: TRBV5-1
clone size: few

CDR3 protein: CASGRDRTTDTQYF
CDR3 DNA: TGTGCCAGCGGCCGGGACAGGACCACAGATACGCAGTATTTT
D gene: TRBD1
J gene: TRBJ2-3
V gene: TRBV6-1
clone size: NA

CDR3 protein: CASSLVHASYEQYF
CDR3 DNA: TGTGCCAGCAGCTTAGTTCACGCCTCCTACGAGCAGTACTTC
D gene: NA
J gene: TRBJ2-7
V gene: TRBV7-2
clone size: many

CDR3 protein: CASRRQDYNEQFF
CDR3 DNA: TGTGCCAGCAGAAGACAGGACTACAATGAGCAGTTCTTC
D gene: NA
J gene: TRBJ2-1
V gene: TRBV12-3/TRBV12-4
clone size: NA

CDR3 protein: CASSLGWAPGDTQYF
CDR3 DNA: TGTGCCAGCAGCTTAGGTTGGGCCCCAGGAGATACGCAGTATTTT
D gene: NA
J gene: TRBJ2-3
V gene: TRBV7-6
clone size: few

CDR3 protein: CASSQFSAGNTGELFF
CDR3 DNA: TGTGCCAGCAGCCAATTCAGTGCAGGGAACACCGGGGAGCTGTTTTTT
D gene: NA
J gene: TRBJ2-2
V gene: TRBV3-1
clone size: few

CDR3 protein: CASSLRAGTVTYEQYF
CDR3 DNA: TGTGCCAGCAGCCTACGCGCCGGGACAGTCACCTACGAGCAGTACTTC
D gene: TRBD1
J gene: TRBJ2-7
V gene: TRBV3-1
clone size: NA

CDR3 protein: CASSFTSGSQEEQFF
CDR3 DNA: TGCGCCAGCAGCTTTACTAGCGGGAGTCAGGAGGAGCAGTTCTTC
D gene: TRBD2
J gene: TRBJ2-1
V gene: TRBV5-1
clone size: NA

CDR3 protein: CSVKQGYEQYF
CDR3 DNA: TGCAGCGTGAAACAGGGGTACGAGCAGTACTTC
D gene: TRBD1
J gene: TRBJ2-7
V gene: TRBV29-1
clone size: few

CDR3 protein: CASSQDLVVYEQYF
CDR3 DNA: TGTGCCAGCAGCCAAGATCTGGTAGTTTACGAGCAGTACTTC
D gene: NA
J gene: TRBJ2-7
V gene: TRBV14
clone size: NA

CDR3 protein: CASTGDIGYEQYF
CDR3 DNA: TGTGCCAGCACGGGGGACATAGGCTACGAGCAGTACTTC
D gene: NA
J gene: TRBJ2-7
V gene: TRBV4-2
clone size: NA

CDR3 protein: CASSWGIEQFF
CDR3 DNA: TGTGCCAGCAGTTGGGGCATCGAGCAGTTCTTC
D gene: NA
J gene: TRBJ2-1
V gene: TRBV12-3/TRBV12-4
clone size: NA

CDR3 protein: CASSLETGEAYEQYF
CDR3 DNA: TGTGCCAGCAGCTTGGAGACAGGGGAGGCCTACGAGCAGTACTTC
D gene: TRBD1
J gene: TRBJ2-7
V gene: TRBV5-5
clone size: NA

CDR3 protein: CASSLRGDREFF
CDR3 DNA: TGTGCCAGCAGTTTAAGAGGGGACAGGGAGTTCTTC
D gene: TRBD1
J gene: TRBJ2-1
V gene: TRBV27
clone size: few

CDR3 protein: CASSLALSTLHF
CDR3 DNA: TGTGCCAGCAGCTTAGCCCTCTCCACCCTCCACTTT
D gene: NA
J gene: TRBJ1-6
V gene: TRBV7-9
clone size: few

CDR3 protein: CASSRTPSGGDNEQFF
CDR3 DNA: TGCGCCAGCAGCCGGACCCCCAGCGGGGGGGACAATGAGCAGTTCTTC
D gene: TRBD2
J gene: TRBJ2-1
V gene: TRBV4-1
clone size: NA

CDR3 protein: CASSVSEAGGSYNEQFF
CDR3 DNA: TGTGCCAGCAGTGTAAGCGAAGCGGGGGGCTCCTACAATGAGCAGTTCTTC
D gene: TRBD2
J gene: TRBJ2-1
V gene: TRBV2
clone size: NA

CDR3 protein: CASSQDPRGGGYEQYF
CDR3 DNA: TGCGCCAGCAGCCAAGATCCGAGGGGCGGTGGCTACGAGCAGTACTTC
D gene: NA
J gene: TRBJ2-7
V gene: TRBV4-1
clone size: NA

CDR3 protein: CASSPFSGGYEQYF
CDR3 DNA: TGCGCCAGCAGCCCCTTTTCCGGTGGCTACGAGCAGTACTTC
D gene: NA
J gene: TRBJ2-7
V gene: TRBV5-1
clone size: few

CDR3 protein: CASSLGPGPGTQYF
CDR3 DNA: TGTGCCAGCAGTTTAGGTCCGGGCCCAGGGACCCAGTACTTC
D gene: NA
J gene: TRBJ2-5
V gene: TRBV12-3/TRBV12-4
clone size: NA

CDR3 protein: CASSLVWSQSTDTQYF
CDR3 DNA: TGTGCCAGCAGCTTAGTGTGGAGCCAAAGCACAGATACGCAGTATTTT
D gene: NA
J gene: TRBJ2-3
V gene: TRBV11-2
clone size: NA

CDR3 protein: CASSSRAPQPETQYF
CDR3 DNA: TGTGCCAGCAGTTCCCGGGCCCCCCAACCGGAGACCCAGTACTTC
D gene: NA
J gene: TRBJ2-5
V gene: TRBV6-5
clone size: few

CDR3 protein: CASSLSAQNFYEQYF
CDR3 DNA: TGTGCCAGCAGTTTATCGGCCCAGAATTTCTACGAGCAGTACTTC
D gene: NA
J gene: TRBJ2-7
V gene: TRBV27
clone size: few

CDR3 protein: CASSQLPGASYQETQYF
CDR3 DNA: TGCGCCAGCAGCCAACTTCCGGGGGCTTCCTACCAAGAGACCCAGTACTTC
D gene: NA
J gene: TRBJ2-5
V gene: TRBV4-1
clone size: NA

CDR3 protein: CASSFGTGRSSLSGANVLTF
CDR3 DNA: TGTGCCAGCAGCTTTGGAACAGGGAGATCATCCCTCTCTGGGGCCAACGTCCTGACTTTC
D gene: NA
J gene: TRBJ2-6
V gene: TRBV11-1
clone size: few

CDR3 protein: CASSPRLAGGSGVTQYF
CDR3 DNA: TGTGCCAGCAGTCCACGACTAGCGGGGGGTTCCGGGGTAACCCAGTACTTC
D gene: TRBD2
J gene: TRBJ2-5
V gene: TRBV12-3/TRBV12-4
clone size: NA

CDR3 protein: CASSSEPQGSTDTQYF
CDR3 DNA: TGTGCCAGCAGTTCCGAACCGCAGGGTAGCACAGATACGCAGTATTTT
D gene: NA
J gene: TRBJ2-3
V gene: TRBV4-2
clone size: NA

CDR3 protein: CASSPRTGTDGTSTDTQYF
CDR3 DNA: TGTGCCAGCAGCCCGCGGACAGGAACGGACGGGACTAGCACAGATACGCAGTATTTT
D gene: NA
J gene: TRBJ2-3
V gene: TRBV11-1
clone size: few

CDR3 protein: CASSQDRQGYSTGELFF
CDR3 DNA: TGTGCCAGCAGCCAAGATCGGCAGGGGTATAGCACCGGGGAGCTGTTTTTT
D gene: NA
J gene: TRBJ2-2
V gene: TRBV3-1
clone size: few

CDR3 protein: CASKADGRSGELFF
CDR3 DNA: TGTGCCAGCAAAGCTGATGGCAGGTCCGGGGAGCTGTTTTTT
D gene: NA
J gene: TRBJ2-2
V gene: TRBV6-1
clone size: few

CDR3 protein: CSARGNRNTGELFF
CDR3 DNA: TGCAGTGCTAGAGGGAACCGGAACACCGGGGAGCTGTTTTTT
D gene: NA
J gene: TRBJ2-2
V gene: TRBV20-1
clone size: NA

CDR3 protein: CASSLGSASPLHF
CDR3 DNA: TGCGCCAGCAGCTTGGGATCGGCTTCACCCCTCCACTTT
D gene: NA
J gene: TRBJ1-6
V gene: TRBV5-1
clone size: NA

CDR3 protein: CASSYNSLILGTQYF
CDR3 DNA: TGTGCCAGCAGTTACAACAGTCTAATATTGGGTACGCAGTATTTT
D gene: NA
J gene: TRBJ2-3
V gene: TRBV6-5
clone size: NA

CDR3 protein: CASSYSSSGGPYNEQFF
CDR3 DNA: TGTGCCAGCAGTTACTCGAGTAGCGGGGGCCCCTACAATGAGCAGTTCTTC
D gene: TRBD2
J gene: TRBJ2-1
V gene: TRBV6-5
clone size: NA

CDR3 protein: CASSHLTESTDTQYF
CDR3 DNA: TGCGCCAGCAGCCACCTCACGGAGAGCACAGATACGCAGTATTTT
D gene: NA
J gene: TRBJ2-3
V gene: TRBV4-1
clone size: NA

CDR3 protein: CASSPRGGARRGANVLTF
CDR3 DNA: TGTGCCAGCAGTCCACGTGGGGGTGCACGCCGTGGGGCCAACGTCCTGACTTTC
D gene: NA
J gene: TRBJ2-6
V gene: TRBV28
clone size: NA

CDR3 protein: CSVSGDEQFF
CDR3 DNA: TGCAGCGTCTCGGGTGATGAGCAGTTCTTC
D gene: NA
J gene: TRBJ2-1
V gene: TRBV29-1
clone size: many

CDR3 protein: CASSQDSAEQYF
CDR3 DNA: TGTGCCAGCAGCCAGGACTCGGCCGAGCAGTACTTC
D gene: NA
J gene: TRBJ2-7
V gene: TRBV28
clone size: NA

CDR3 protein: CSARDMGSYEQYF
CDR3 DNA: TGCAGTGCTAGAGATATGGGTTCCTACGAGCAGTACTTC
D gene: NA
J gene: TRBJ2-7
V gene: TRBV20-1
clone size: NA

CDR3 protein: CASSSRTSMDEQFF
CDR3 DNA: TGTGCCAGCAGTTCTCGGACATCGATGGATGAGCAGTTCTTC
D gene: NA
J gene: TRBJ2-1
V gene: TRBV28
clone size: NA

CDR3 protein: CASSYGQGAGYTF
CDR3 DNA: TGTGCCAGCAGTTACGGACAGGGGGCTGGGTACACCTTC
D gene: TRBD1
J gene: TRBJ1-2
V gene: TRBV12-3/TRBV12-4
clone size: NA

CDR3 protein: CASSLSATTYEQYF
CDR3 DNA: TGTGCCAGCAGTTTATCGGCAACGACCTACGAGCAGTACTTC
D gene: NA
J gene: TRBJ2-7
V gene: TRBV12-3/TRBV12-4
clone size: few

CDR3 protein: CASSPTGGAQYNEQFF
CDR3 DNA: TGTGCCAGCTCTCCTACGGGGGGTGCCCAGTACAATGAGCAGTTCTTC
D gene: TRBD2
J gene: TRBJ2-1
V gene: TRBV18
clone size: NA

CDR3 protein: CASSAGTTTNEKLFF
CDR3 DNA: TGTGCCAGCAGCGCCGGGACTACAACTAATGAAAAACTGTTTTTT
D gene: NA
J gene: TRBJ1-4
V gene: TRBV9
clone size: NA